Listed below are T cell receptor beta chains from one sample, sequenced in a study of blood T cell repertoires in COVID-19. Generated by immunoSEQ multiplex PCR, the TCRdb table keeps only in-frame clones and is missing some. The table includes about 74,000 clones, 88% detected once. The material sequenced was peripheral blood. Receptor source: a woman over 75 with active or convalescent COVID-19. Both conserved end residues are part of each CDR3. A D gene is named only where the DNA matches it firmly. Not every row has a clone size; where given, it reads once, few, many or a size class.

size,J,V,D,length,DNA,CDR3
NA,TRBJ1-2,TRBV7-9,NA,14,TGTGCCAGCAGCTTAGGAACCGCGAGCTATGGCTACACCTTC,CASSLGTASYGYTF
once,TRBJ2-7,TRBV9,TRBD2,15,TGTGCCAGCAGCAAGAGTAGCGGGAGAGTTAACGAGCAGTACTTC,CASSKSSGRVNEQYF
NA,TRBJ2-1,TRBV5-5,TRBD1,15,TGTGCCAGCAGCTGGGGACAGGGCTCCTACAATGAGCAGTTCTTC,CASSWGQGSYNEQFF
NA,TRBJ1-1,TRBV9,NA,15,TGTGCCAGCAACGCCTTTAGCGGGCCCAACACTGAAGCTTTCTTT,CASNAFSGPNTEAFF
NA,TRBJ2-6,TRBV7-2,TRBD2,15,TGTGCCAGCAGCTCGGGACTAGCAGGGGCCAACGTCCTGACTTTC,CASSSGLAGANVLTF
few,TRBJ2-7,TRBV2,NA,13,TGTGCCAGCAGCCACCCGGCGGTAGAAGAGCAGTACTTC,CASSHPAVEEQYF
few,TRBJ1-2,TRBV2,TRBD1,16,TGTGCCAGCAGTGAAGCGCTAATGACAGGGAACTATGGCTACACCTTC,CASSEALMTGNYGYTF
NA,TRBJ2-5,TRBV9,TRBD2,16,TGTGCCAGCAGCCCACGGGGGACTAGCGGGGTGGAGACCCAGTACTTC,CASSPRGTSGVETQYF
NA,TRBJ1-5,TRBV6-2/TRBV6-3,NA,14,TGTGCCAGCAGCACAGGGTTCGGCCGACAGCCCCAGCATTTT,CASSTGFGRQPQHF
NA,TRBJ1-5,TRBV7-2,NA,13,TGTGCCAGCCGAGGGTCTGGCAATCAGCCCCAGCATTTT,CASRGSGNQPQHF
NA,TRBJ1-4,TRBV19,TRBD1,14,TGTGCCAGTAGTGCGACAGGGGCCGGCGAAAAACTGTTTTTT,CASSATGAGEKLFF
NA,TRBJ1-6,TRBV4-3,TRBD1,15,TGCGCCAGCAGCCAAGATGACAGGGTGAATTCACCCCTCCACTTT,CASSQDDRVNSPLHF
NA,TRBJ1-1,TRBV14,TRBD1,14,TGTGCCAGCAGCGGTCCAGGGGGTGACACTGAAGCTTTCTTT,CASSGPGGDTEAFF
NA,TRBJ1-6,TRBV6-1,NA,16,TGTGCCAGCAGTGACCGACTGACTACATATAATTCACCCCTCCACTTT,CASSDRLTTYNSPLHF
NA,TRBJ1-3,TRBV11-2,TRBD1,13,TGTGCCAGCAGCTTGGACAGGGTACACACCATATATTTT,CASSLDRVHTIYF
NA,TRBJ2-3,TRBV27,NA,17,TGTGCCAGCTCCCGGCGGCCTGGAGCCGCCGGGGCAGATACGCAGTATTTT,CASSRRPGAAGADTQYF
NA,TRBJ1-2,TRBV7-9,NA,13,TGTGCCAGCAGCTCCAGGGCCAACTATGGCTACACCTTC,CASSSRANYGYTF
few,TRBJ2-2,TRBV9,TRBD2,15,TGTGCCAGCAGCACTAGGACTAGCGGGGCTGGGGAGCTGTTTTTT,CASSTRTSGAGELFF
once,TRBJ1-2,TRBV18,TRBD1,13,TGTGCCAGCTCACCTGACAGGGTGGAGGGCTACACCTTC,CASSPDRVEGYTF
NA,TRBJ2-1,TRBV7-8,TRBD2,16,TGTGCCAGCAGCCCTTATAGACTAGCGGCTTACAATGAGCAGTTCTTC,CASSPYRLAAYNEQFF
NA,TRBJ1-2,TRBV9,NA,14,TGTGCCAGCAGCGTAGTTACGGGGGGCAATGGCTACACCTTC,CASSVVTGGNGYTF
once,TRBJ1-4,TRBV2,NA,12,TGTGCCAGCAATCGAGCCGGGGAAAAACTGTTTTTT,CASNRAGEKLFF
NA,TRBJ2-1,TRBV30,TRBD2,12,TGTGCCTGGAAGAGGCTAGCGGGTGAGCAGTTCTTC,CAWKRLAGEQFF
NA,TRBJ2-7,TRBV25-1,NA,15,TGTGCCAGCAGTGAACCCCCGGGTGGCAACTACGAGCAGTACTTC,CASSEPPGGNYEQYF
NA,TRBJ1-5,TRBV30,TRBD1,14,TGTGCCTGGAGTGGACAGGGGGCTGGACAGCCCCAGCATTTT,CAWSGQGAGQPQHF
NA,TRBJ2-1,TRBV12-3/TRBV12-4,NA,13,TGTGCCAGCTCCTTGGGGAGGGGGAGTGAGCAGTTCTTC,CASSLGRGSEQFF
NA,TRBJ2-3,TRBV7-6,TRBD2,16,TGTGCCAGCAGCTGGGCGGGACTATCAAAACCAGATACGCAGTATTTT,CASSWAGLSKPDTQYF
NA,TRBJ2-1,TRBV11-2,TRBD2,15,TGTGCCAGCAGCTTAGCGGCGGGAGGGCCGAATGAGCAGTTCTTC,CASSLAAGGPNEQFF
once,TRBJ2-1,TRBV2,NA,16,TGTGCCAGCAGGGGCGCGGGCGCGGGGTTTGGGGATGAGCAGTTCTTC,CASRGAGAGFGDEQFF
NA,TRBJ1-5,TRBV19,NA,15,TGTGCCAGTAGTCCCTCTCAATCAGGGTATCAGCCCCAGCATTTT,CASSPSQSGYQPQHF
NA,TRBJ2-7,TRBV4-3,TRBD2,14,TGCGCCAGCAGCCAAGATTCGGGGGGATCCGAGCAGTACTTC,CASSQDSGGSEQYF
NA,TRBJ2-3,TRBV7-9,NA,15,TGTGCCAGCAGCCCACCAGGGGTAAGCACAGATACGCAGTATTTT,CASSPPGVSTDTQYF
NA,TRBJ1-6,TRBV4-3,NA,15,TGCGCCAGCAGCCAGACGGGACAAGTTAATTCACCCCTCCACTTT,CASSQTGQVNSPLHF
NA,TRBJ2-5,TRBV5-1,TRBD2,15,TGCGCCAGCAGCGGCCCAGCGGGAGTAACAGAGACCCAGTACTTC,CASSGPAGVTETQYF
NA,TRBJ1-1,TRBV4-3,NA,16,TGCGCCAGCAGCCAAAGGGGGGGCAGGCCCAACACTGAAGCTTTCTTT,CASSQRGGRPNTEAFF
NA,TRBJ2-7,TRBV5-4,TRBD1,14,TGTGCCAGCAGCTGGGACAGGGGGCCCTACGAGCAGTACTTC,CASSWDRGPYEQYF
NA,TRBJ1-4,TRBV3-1/TRBV3-2,NA,14,TGTGCCAGCAGCCAATCACTGGTTAATGAAAAACTGTTTTTT,CASSQSLVNEKLFF
NA,TRBJ2-7,TRBV6-6,TRBD1,15,TGTGCCAGCAGCCTCCCACCGGGACAGGGGATAAAGCAGTACTTC,CASSLPPGQGIKQYF
NA,TRBJ1-2,TRBV7-9,NA,13,TGTGCCAGCAGCTTAGGTGCAGGGGATGGCTACACCTTC,CASSLGAGDGYTF
NA,TRBJ2-2,TRBV9,TRBD2,15,TGTGCCAGCAGCGTTGCTAGCGGGACAACCGGGGAGCTGTTTTTT,CASSVASGTTGELFF
NA,TRBJ1-1,TRBV29-1,NA,13,TGCAGCGTTGTGGGGCAGGGGATCACTGAAGCTTTCTTT,CSVVGQGITEAFF
NA,TRBJ2-5,TRBV24-1,TRBD2,16,TGTGCCACCAGTGATTTGCTAGCGGGAGTGGGAGAGACCCAGTACTTC,CATSDLLAGVGETQYF
once,TRBJ2-5,TRBV5-8,NA,18,TGTGCCAGCAGCCAGACAGGGGTTGGACTAGCGAAAAAAGAGACCCAGTACTTC,CASSQTGVGLAKKETQYF
NA,TRBJ1-1,TRBV29-1,NA,12,TGCAGCGTTGAGGGGGGGCAGGCTGAAGCTTTCTTT,CSVEGGQAEAFF
NA,TRBJ1-4,TRBV9,NA,18,TGTGCCAGCAGCGTAGGAAGGGGGTGGCAAGCAACTAATGAAAAACTGTTTTTT,CASSVGRGWQATNEKLFF
once,TRBJ1-5,TRBV7-9,NA,12,TGTGCCAGCAGCTTAGGTCAACAGCCCCAGCATTTT,CASSLGQQPQHF
NA,TRBJ2-3,TRBV9,TRBD1,18,TGTGCCAGCAGCGTCCTTCCCGGGACAGGGGCTGGGACAGATACGCAGTATTTT,CASSVLPGTGAGTDTQYF
NA,TRBJ2-5,TRBV4-2,NA,17,TGTGCCAGCAGCCAAGGGAGACCCAGAGCGGTCCAAGAGACCCAGTACTTC,CASSQGRPRAVQETQYF
NA,TRBJ1-1,TRBV6-6,TRBD1,15,TGTGCCAGCAGTAAACCCGGGACAGGGGGCTTTGAAGCTTTCTTT,CASSKPGTGGFEAFF
once,TRBJ1-2,TRBV7-8,TRBD1,18,TGTGCCAGCAGCTCTACCACCGGGACAGACTCACATAACTATGGCTACACCTTC,CASSSTTGTDSHNYGYTF
NA,TRBJ1-6,TRBV27,NA,16,TGTGCCAGCAGTTCCCCTTTGGGGGGGTGGAATTCACCCCTCCACTTT,CASSSPLGGWNSPLHF
NA,TRBJ2-5,TRBV5-6,NA,14,TGTGCCAGCAGCTTGAAGGGACTCGGAGAGACCCAGTACTTC,CASSLKGLGETQYF
NA,TRBJ2-1,TRBV5-4,TRBD2,17,TGTGCCAGCAGCTCGGGGACTAGCGGGAGCTCCTACAATGAGCAGTTCTTC,CASSSGTSGSSYNEQFF
NA,TRBJ2-7,TRBV5-4,TRBD2,15,TGTGCCAGCAGCTTGTATCGGGAGGTTCCCTACGAGCAGTACTTC,CASSLYREVPYEQYF
NA,TRBJ2-1,TRBV5-1,NA,13,TGCGCCAGCAGGGATAGGGGGTACAATGAGCAGTTCTTC,CASRDRGYNEQFF
once,TRBJ1-1,TRBV24-1,NA,13,TGTGCCACCCGTTGGGGGCGGGACACTGAAGCTTTCTTT,CATRWGRDTEAFF
once,TRBJ1-2,TRBV5-5,NA,14,TGTGCCAGCAGCTTGGTTTCTGCGGACTATGGCTACACCTTC,CASSLVSADYGYTF